These 6 T cell receptor beta chains originate from one sample sequenced in a study of cytomegalovirus exposure and HLA in healthy donors. This PCR relied on a set of 60 Vbeta primers and 13 Jbeta primers. Generated by immunoSEQ multiplex PCR, the TCRdb table keeps only in-frame clones and is missing some. The sample carries around 200,000 clones, 86% recorded once. Specimen: PBMCs. Source of these receptors: a woman in her thirties in good health and CMV-seronegative.

The chain recombines TRBV9 with TRBJ2-1, with TRBD2 as a possible D gene (6 bases). This CDR3 region has 15 residues. Trimming shortened V by 3 bases and J by 9 bases, and 19 bases separated the two germline ends. CDR1 is SGDLS and CDR2 is YYNGEE in the germline V gene. The CDR3 loop is CASSGPQPVGGEQFF. The CDR3 DNA is TGTGCCAGCAGCGGACCACAGCCCGTCGGGGGTGAGCAGTTCTTC.

J is TRBJ2-7 and V is TRBV7-9, with 10 bases that match TRBD2. The CDR3 runs 18 residues. The J segment lost 1 base and the V segment lost 0 bases, leaving 9 bases of the junction unmatched. Germline values: CDR1 SEHNR, CDR2 FQNEAQ (reference sequence). The CDR3 sequence is CASSLASGRFLESYEQYF. The DNA of the CDR3 is TGTGCCAGCAGCTTAGCTAGCGGGAGGTTCCTAGAATCCTACGAGCAGTACTTC. The full variable domain, its missing parts supplied by reference TRBV7-9 and TRBJ2-7, is DTGVSQNPRHKITKRGQNVTFRCDPISEHNRLYWYRQTLGQGPEFLTYFQNEAQLEKSRLLSDRFSAERPKGSFSTLEIQRTEQGDSAMYLCASSLASGRFLESYEQYFGPGTRLTVT.

The chain couples TRBV27 to TRBJ2-7; 13 bases match TRBD2. The CDR3 consists of 14 residues. CDR1 and CDR2 from the germline V gene are MNHEY and SMNVEV (reference sequence). Trimming cost V 5 bases and J 5 bases; bases outside gene matches: 3. CDR3 sequence (DNA): TGTGCCAGCAGTACTAGCGGGAGGGTCGACGAGCAGTACTTC. Residues: CASSTSGRVDEQYF.

The CDR3 DNA reads TGCGCCAGCAGCCCCGGACAAGGAGCTAGGGAGCAGTACTTC. Its protein is CASSPGQGAREQYF. The gene calls are TRBV5-1 and TRBJ2-7; TRBD1 might be the D (5 bases). Trimming stripped 4 bases from V and 7 bases from J, with 18 bases between. The CDR3 has 14 amino acids. Germline CDR1 SGHRS, CDR2 YFSETQ.

The chain links TRBV6-1 to TRBJ1-1; D gene ambiguous. The CDR3 extends over 13 amino acids. The V gene's germline CDR1 is MNHNS and CDR2 SASEGT. With 7 bases removed from V and 2 bases from J, the gap between germline ends came to 11 bases. CDR3 sequence reads: CASTRAANTEAFF. The CDR3 DNA is TGTGCCAGCACGCGGGCAGCAAACACTGAAGCTTTCTTT.

This chain joins TRBV2 and TRBJ2-7; D call uncertain. Germline values: CDR1 SNHLY, CDR2 FYNNEI. V gave up 5 bases and J gave up 4 bases, with 9 bases separating them. The CDR3 runs to 12 residues. The CDR3 nucleotides are TGTGCCAGCAGTTCTTTCCGGTACGAGCAGTACTTC. The encoded protein is CASSSFRYEQYF.